The clone carrying this T cell receptor (beta chain) was picked up a small number of times. TCRdb recomputed calls from the 5' RACE reads with MiXCR, one row per CDR3 protein. The data hold 18,000 or so distinct CDR3 sequences, with about 19% observed a single time. The CDR3 runs 18 residues. This entry is derived from a study of HIV-infected patients and healthy controls. This sequence was found in a human donor in good health. The chain joins TRBV21-1 to TRBJ2-3; the table's D call of TRBD2 was not tested on the DNA. TRBV21-1 is annotated as a pseudogene. Sequencing was performed on CD8+ T cells from blood. CDR3 coding DNA: TGTGCCAGCAGCAAAGAGCGACTAGCGGGTCCTAGCACAGATACGCAGTATTTT. Residues: CASSKERLAGPSTDTQYF.